The 7 T cell receptor beta chains below were found in one sample sequenced in a study of Ad26.COV2.S vaccination and SARS-CoV-2 variants. Profiling relied on immunoSEQ multiplex PCR, and the TCRdb table lists in-frame clones only, not all of them. Of more than 400,000 clones in the sample, roughly 90% are singletons; the top ten hold around 1.7%. Indicated treatment: 19 received Ad26.COV2.S at low or high dose, single or two shots; about 5 received placebo; per-sample allocation not given. Sampling occurred on day 63 after the first vaccine or placebo injection. The source was peripheral blood, collected in a trial of Ad26.COV2.S vaccine versus placebo. These receptors originate from a person between 18 and 59 years old who received the Ad26.COV2.S COVID-19 vaccine or a placebo.

The V gene is TRBV4-1, the J gene TRBJ2-3; TRBD2 aligns across 9 bases. Germline V gene sequence: CDR1 MGHRA, CDR2 YSYEKL. V lost 4 bases, J lost 4 bases, and 0 bases stayed unmatched. The CDR3 covers 13 residues. The CDR3 spells CASSRGGADTQYF. DNA for the CDR3: TGCGCCAGCAGCCGCGGGGGGGCAGATACGCAGTATTTT.

The CDR3 region has the DNA TGCGCCAGCGGGGCCCTAGCGGGGGCTTTGGCCTACGAGCAGTACTTC. It translates to CASGALAGALAYEQYF. The V call is TRBV5-1, the J call TRBJ2-7; 10 nucleotides line up with TRBD2. The CDR3 has 16 residues. Per germline, CDR1 SGHRS and CDR2 YFSETQ. The V gene end was trimmed by 7 bases and the J gene end by 2 bases; junction bases not matched to a gene: 12.

This rearrangement joins TRBV11-3 to TRBJ2-3; D unresolved. V was shortened by 3 bases and J by 1 base, with 11 bases between the two germline ends. This CDR3 comprises 15 residues. Germline loops: CDR1 SGHNT, CDR2 YENEEA. CDR3 protein: CASSLGSVRTDTQYF. The CDR3 DNA reads as TGTGCCAGCAGCTTGGGGTCGGTTCGCACAGATACGCAGTATTTT.

The CDR3, as DNA: TGCGCCAGCAGCTTGTGGACAGGGATTAATCAGCCCCAGCATTTT. The encoded protein is CASSLWTGINQPQHF. The chain is built from TRBV5-1 and TRBJ1-5; 8 bases map to TRBD1. CDR1 is SGHRS and CDR2 is YFSETQ in the germline V gene. The CDR3 sequence is 15 residues long. Trimming took 1 base from V and 4 from J; bases not matched to a gene: 4.

V usage is TRBV11-2 and J usage is TRBJ2-7; no clear D gene. The CDR3 sequence is 15 residues long. Trimming removed 4 bases from V and 2 bases from J, with 15 bases in between. Germline CDR1 SGHAT, CDR2 FQNNGV. The CDR3 loop reads CASSSPTWATYEQYF. The CDR3 DNA follows: TGTGCCAGCAGCTCTCCGACATGGGCGACCTACGAGCAGTACTTC.

The CDR3 DNA is TGTGCCAGCAGTTACGACGCGAACACTAATCCTCGAATTCTATATCAGCCCCAGCATTTT. It yields the protein CASSYDANTNPRILYQPQHF. The V gene is TRBV6-2 or TRBV6-3, the J gene TRBJ1-5; D not certain. Trimming shortened V by 2 bases and J by 5 bases, and 28 bases separated the two germline ends. Germline-derived CDR1 and CDR2 are MNHEY and SVGEGT. The CDR3 extends over 20 amino acids.

V gene TRBV4-3 combines with J gene TRBJ1-5; the D is unclear. Germline assignment: CDR1 LGHNA and CDR2 YSLEER. V was clipped by 1 base and J by 7 bases, with 14 bases between them. This CDR3 comprises 15 residues. This CDR3 reads CASSQVAQPGQPQHF. In nucleotides, the CDR3 is TGCGCCAGCAGCCAAGTGGCCCAACCCGGGCAGCCCCAGCATTTT.